This passage covers 32 T cell receptor beta chains from one sample sequenced in a study of CD8+CD57+ T cells in acquired aplastic anemia. Genomic DNA, the template, was used for profiling of the TCR beta VDJ and CDR3. TCRdb re-called the reads with MiXCR, one entry per CDR3 protein. The sample lists about 190,000 distinct CDR3 sequences; 54% were seen once. The specimen was sorted CD4+, CD8+, or CD8+CD57+ T cells (not recorded which) from PBMCs. The receptors come from a human donor in good health, serving as a control.

On this clonotype itself: The CDR3 ends on some other residue instead of the conserved phenylalanine or tryptophan, so this is likely a read error. The chain links TRBV7-3 to TRBJ2-5; 8 bases fit TRBD2. CDR1 SGHTA and CDR2 FQGTGA come from the germline V gene. The CDR3 sequence is 15 residues long. V was pared by 2 bases and J by 1 base, with 3 bases of the junction left unmatched. The CDR3 region has the DNA TGTGCCAGCAGCTTAGTGGCGGGGGGCCAAGAGACCCAGTACCTC. This translates into CASSLVAGGQETQYL.

This clonotype was found many times. V is TRBV7-3 and J is TRBJ2-2; 7 positions match TRBD2. The CDR3 contains 20 residues. CDR1 is SGHTA and CDR2 is FQGTGA in the germline V gene. Trimming cost V 0 bases and J 5 bases; bases outside gene matches: 18. The CDR3 spells CASSLTKIAGGPGWTGELFF. CDR3 sequence (DNA): TGTGCCAGCAGCTTAACGAAAATAGCGGGCGGGCCAGGGTGGACCGGGGAGCTGTTTTTT.

This clonotype occurred a few times. This chain connects TRBV15 to TRBJ2-7; the match to TRBD1 covers 11 bases. Looked up from germline, CDR1 is LNHNV and CDR2 is YYDKDF (reference sequence). The CDR3 totals 14 residues. V lost 5 bases, J lost 5 bases, and 5 bases stayed unmatched. Written as DNA, the CDR3 is TGTGCCACCAGCGCACGGACAGGGGGCGACGAGCAGTACTTC. Translated: CATSARTGGDEQYF. The variable domain in full, with the rest retrieved from reference TRBV15 and TRBJ2-7, is DAMVIQNPRYQVTQFGKPVTLSCSQTLNHNVMYWYQQKSSQAPKLLFHYYDKDFNNEADTPDNFQSRRPNTSFCFLDIRSPGLGDTAMYLCATSARTGGDEQYFGPGTRLTVT.

This clonotype was seen repeatedly, ten times or more. V gene TRBV7-2 combines with J gene TRBJ1-1, with D perhaps matching TRBD1 (5 bases). The germline CDR1 and CDR2 sequences are SGHTA and FQGNSA. CDR3 length: 14 amino acids. The V and J ends lost 3 bases and 1 base respectively, with 9 bases between them. CDR3 sequence reads: CASSFNQGNTEAFF. As DNA, the CDR3 is TGTGCCAGCAGCTTCAACCAGGGGAACACTGAAGCTTTCTTT.

The J gene is TRBJ1-4, the V gene TRBV11-2, with 10 nucleotides matching TRBD1. Trimming removed 5 bases from V and 7 bases from J; junction bases left unmatched: 4. Germline values: CDR1 SGHAT, CDR2 FQNNGV. The CDR3 runs 14 residues. The chain's CDR3 is CASSHGTGAEKLFF. CDR3 coding DNA: TGTGCCAGCAGCCACGGGACAGGGGCTGAAAAACTGTTTTTT. Full variable domain (remainder filled in from reference TRBV11-2 and TRBJ1-4): EAGVAQSPRYKIIEKRQSVAFWCNPISGHATLYWYQQILGQGPKLLIQFQNNGVVDDSQLPKDRFSAERLKGVDSTLKIQPAKLEDSAVYLCASSHGTGAEKLFFGSGTQLSVL.

The sample holds a few counts of this clonotype. V gene TRBV20-1 combines with J gene TRBJ2-5; 11 nucleotides match TRBD2. CDR3 length: 16 amino acids. In germline, CDR1 is DFQATT, CDR2 SNEGSKA (reference sequence). With V trimmed by 0 bases and J by 5 bases, 8 bases remained unmatched. CDR3 loop: CSARDNSGGALETQYF. Here the CDR3 DNA reads TGCAGTGCTAGAGATAATAGCGGGGGGGCGTTGGAGACCCAGTACTTC.

The rearrangement uses TRBV20-1 and TRBJ1-1; 8 nucleotides line up with TRBD1. Germline CDR1 and CDR2: DFQATT and SNEGSKA (reference sequence). CDR3 length: 13 amino acids. J lost 2 bases, V lost 4 bases, and 3 bases had no gene match. The CDR3 nucleotides are TGCAGTGCTACGACAGGGGACAACACTGAAGCTTTCTTT. This gives the protein CSATTGDNTEAFF.

The rearrangement uses TRBV19 and TRBJ1-3; D remains ambiguous. Germline CDR1 is LNHDA and CDR2 is SQIVND (reference sequence). With 5 bases removed from V and 3 bases from J, the gap between germline ends came to 8 bases. CDR3 length: 13 residues. This chain's CDR3 is CASSSSIGNTIYF. Here the CDR3 DNA reads TGTGCCAGTAGTTCCAGTATTGGAAACACCATATATTTT.

V and J are TRBV7-6 and TRBJ2-7, with D perhaps matching TRBD1 (6 bases). This CDR3 spans 15 amino acids. The germline V and J ends were trimmed by 1 base and 2 bases, with 12 bases remaining between them. Germline V gene lookup returns CDR1 SGHVS and CDR2 FNYEAQ. The CDR3 sequence: CASSLGGHPTYEQYV. The DNA for the CDR3 is TGTGCCAGCAGCTTAGGGGGACACCCGACCTACGAGCAGTACGTC.

J is TRBJ2-5 and V is TRBV10-3; 9 positions match TRBD2. Germline CDR1 reads ENHRY; CDR2 reads SYGVKD. The V segment lost 5 bases and the J segment 0 bases; nucleotides outside the gene matches: 4. The CDR3 contains 15 residues. CDR3 in amino acids: CAISTSSGDQETQYF. The CDR3, as DNA: TGTGCCATCAGTACCTCTAGCGGGGACCAAGAGACCCAGTACTTC.

A word on this clonotype: One junction end disagrees with the germline gene, perhaps due to a read error. J is TRBJ1-4 and V is TRBV24-1, with TRBD1 matching over 7 bases. This CDR3 has 13 amino acids. CDR1 is KGHDR, CDR2 SFDVKD, per germline. The CDR3 loop is CASSANRGEKLFF. The CDR3 DNA reads TGTGCCTCCAGTGCGAACAGGGGCGAAAAACTGTTTTTT.

The chain uses TRBV20-1 and TRBJ2-3; 12 nucleotides line up with TRBD2. The J segment lost 4 bases and the V segment lost 6 bases, leaving 11 bases of the junction unmatched. Germline lookup yields CDR1 DFQATT and CDR2 SNEGSKA (reference sequence). CDR3 length: 16 residues. The CDR3 spells CSARPTSGRGSDTQYF. The CDR3 region has the DNA TGCAGTGCCCGTCCGACTAGCGGGAGAGGCTCAGATACGCAGTATTTT.

This clonotype was seen only a few times. J is TRBJ2-7 and V is TRBV15; D call uncertain. This CDR3 is 13 amino acids long. V lost 8 bases, J lost 5 bases, and 16 bases lay in between. The germline gives CDR1 LNHNV, CDR2 YYDKDF (reference sequence). CDR3 DNA sequence: TGTGCCACCGCATCCAGTCACGGCCACGAGCAGTACTTC. Encoded protein: CATASSHGHEQYF. Drawing the rest from reference TRBV15 and TRBJ2-7, the complete variable domain is DAMVIQNPRYQVTQFGKPVTLSCSQTLNHNVMYWYQQKSSQAPKLLFHYYDKDFNNEADTPDNFQSRRPNTSFCFLDIRSPGLGDTAMYLCATASSHGHEQYFGPGTRLTVT.

DNA for the CDR3: TGTGCCATCAGTGAGTCAAATCGGGTCGGCGGCTACACCTTC. This encodes CAISESNRVGGYTF. The chain joins TRBV10-3 to TRBJ1-2, with D uncertain. The CDR3 loop spans 14 amino acids. V was clipped by 0 bases and J by 8 bases, with 13 bases between them. Germline CDR1 is ENHRY and CDR2 is SYGVKD.

CDR3 loop: CASSVEDRAVSGYTF. The CDR3 DNA sequence: TGTGCCAGTAGTGTTGAAGACAGGGCGGTGTCCGGCTACACCTTC. The chain is built from TRBV19 and TRBJ1-2; 7 positions match TRBD1. The trim removed 5 bases at V and 8 bases at J, leaving 14 bases unmatched. This CDR3 contains 15 residues. Germline loops: CDR1 LNHDA, CDR2 SQIVND (reference sequence).

This clonotype appeared once. The V and J genes are TRBV27 and TRBJ2-5; 9 nucleotides agree with TRBD1. The CDR3 consists of 17 residues. CDR1 and CDR2 (germline): MNHEY, SMNVEV (reference sequence). J gave up 2 bases and V 3 bases, and 10 bases lay outside the gene matches. The CDR3 here is CASSFTGQGSAQETQYF. The CDR3 bases are TGTGCCAGCAGTTTCACCGGACAGGGGTCAGCACAAGAGACCCAGTACTTC.

The chain uses TRBV7-3 and TRBJ2-7; weak D call: TRBD2 (5 bases). In germline, CDR1 is SGHTA, CDR2 FQGTGA. Trimming removed 5 bases from V and 2 bases from J, with 10 bases in between. CDR3 size: 13 residues. CDR3 sequence: CASSLRETYEQYF. The CDR3 coding sequence is TGTGCCAGCAGCCTCCGGGAAACCTACGAGCAGTACTTC.

V is TRBV5-1 and J is TRBJ1-2; the D is unclear. Between the trimmed V and J ends, which lost 0 bases and 3 bases, there was a span of 9 bases. The germline CDR1 and CDR2 sequences are SGHRS and YFSETQ. The CDR3 runs to 14 residues. CDR3 region: CASSLDPLDYGYTF. The CDR3 DNA reads as TGCGCCAGCAGCTTGGACCCTTTGGACTATGGCTACACCTTC.

V and J are TRBV25-1 and TRBJ1-5; D is ambiguous. The V gene lost 7 bases and the J gene lost 5 bases, with 15 bases spanning the gap. CDR1 is MGHDK and CDR2 is SYGVNS in the germline V gene. The CDR3 totals 14 residues. The CDR3 spells CASILRQEDQPQHF. Here the CDR3 DNA reads TGTGCCAGCATTCTAAGGCAAGAAGATCAGCCCCAGCATTTT.

Remarks on this clonotype: Being one base from a much bigger clone, this may be a read error. CDR3 amino acids: CASSQDEGTSGNTIYF. CDR3 DNA: TGTGCCAGCAGCCAAGATGAAGGGACCTCTGGAAACACCATATATTTT. This chain joins TRBV14 and TRBJ1-3, with D maybe TRBD1 (5 bases). Trimming pared 0 bases from V and 0 bases from J, leaving 9 bases between. Looked up from germline, CDR1 is SGHDN and CDR2 is FVKESK. The length of the CDR3 is 16 residues.

The V gene is TRBV20-1, the J gene TRBJ1-5, with D unclear. Trimming left V 2 bases short and J 7 bases short, with 15 bases between. Germline loops: CDR1 DFQATT, CDR2 SNEGSKA (reference sequence). There are 14 residues in the CDR3. CDR3: CSARKAGIEQPQHF. The DNA for the CDR3 is TGCAGTGCTAGAAAAGCGGGGATAGAGCAGCCCCAGCATTTT.

In this sample, this clonotype turned up many times. The chain couples TRBV19 to TRBJ1-1; TRBD1 is a possible D gene (5 bases). CDR1 and CDR2 (germline): LNHDA, SQIVND (reference sequence). V dropped 7 bases and J dropped 1 base, with 13 bases sitting between them. There are 14 residues in the CDR3. The CDR3 nucleotides are TGTGCCAGTAAGAGGGGAGGGGAGAACACTGAAGCTTTCTTT. It codes for CASKRGGENTEAFF.

The rearrangement joins TRBV19 to TRBJ1-2; unclear D gene. V was cut by 5 bases and J by 10 bases, with 17 bases left in between. CDR3 length: 13 residues. Germline values: CDR1 LNHDA, CDR2 SQIVND (reference sequence). The CDR3 region is CASSVYSSGDYTF. For the CDR3, the DNA is TGTGCCAGTAGTGTCTATTCCTCTGGGGACTACACCTTC.

This clonotype was recorded only once. The chain links TRBV7-8 to TRBJ1-2; D possibly corresponds to TRBD1 (6 bases). This CDR3 is built from 13 residues. CDR1 is SGHVS, CDR2 FQNEAQ, per germline. With 6 bases removed from V and 2 bases from J, the gap between germline ends came to 10 bases. The CDR3 reads CASRTTGNYGYTF. The CDR3, as DNA: TGTGCCAGCAGAACGACAGGAAACTATGGCTACACCTTC.

There are many counts of this clonotype. The CDR3 reads CAIRSLGRDGYTF. The CDR3 coding sequence is TGTGCCATCAGATCCTTGGGACGGGATGGCTACACCTTC. The chain links TRBV10-3 to TRBJ1-2; tentative D call: TRBD1 (5 bases). This CDR3 has 13 amino acids. CDR1 is ENHRY, CDR2 SYGVKD, per germline. Trimming cost V 6 bases and J 6 bases, with 14 bases left between them.

This clonotype was found many times. V usage is TRBV10-2 and J usage is TRBJ1-1; TRBD1 matches at 10 bases. Looked up from germline, CDR1 is WSHSY and CDR2 is SAAADI. CDR3 length: 15 amino acids. Germline trimming cut 6 bases from V and 4 bases from J; bases unmatched to any gene: 8. The CDR3 DNA reads as TGCGCCAGCAGATCCGGGACAGGGGAAAGCACTGAAGCTTTCTTT. This translates into CASRSGTGESTEAFF.

The J gene is TRBJ2-1, the V gene TRBV7-2; 10 nucleotides line up with TRBD2. V was pared by 4 bases and J by 6 bases, with 0 bases of the junction left unmatched. The CDR3 is made up of 13 amino acids. Germline assignment: CDR1 SGHTA and CDR2 FQGNSA. CDR3: CASSSSGSNEQFF. CDR3 coding DNA: TGTGCCAGCAGCTCTAGCGGGAGCAATGAGCAGTTCTTC.

The chain couples TRBV6-5 to TRBJ1-1; D perhaps matches TRBD1 (6 bases). With 5 bases removed from V and 7 bases from J, the gap between germline ends came to 14 bases. The germline CDR1 and CDR2 sequences are MNHEY and SVGAGI. CDR3 length: 13 amino acids. In DNA form, the CDR3 reads TGTGCCAGCAGTCGAGGACAGCACCTTGAAGCTTTCTTT. Protein sequence: CASSRGQHLEAFF.

This clonotype turned up a few times. This is likely a read error, given that the CDR3 carries no conserved phenylalanine or tryptophan at its end. No DNA is shown, since the ends of the CDR3 on it are uncertain; the CDR3 is the one TCRdb lists. CDR3 protein: CASRSLDS. This chain uses TRBV12-3 or TRBV12-4 with TRBJ1-6. From its first to its last residue, the CDR3 has 8 amino acids.

The chain employs TRBV4-2 and TRBJ1-1, with D unclear. CDR3 size: 13 residues. Germline-derived CDR1 and CDR2 are LGHNA and YNFKEQ. The V and J ends lost 0 bases and 8 bases respectively, with 10 bases between them. CDR3 loop: CASSQETDLEAFF. The CDR3 DNA follows: TGTGCCAGCAGCCAAGAGACTGATCTGGAAGCTTTCTTT.

This clonotype was found many times. V and J are TRBV12-3 or TRBV12-4 and TRBJ1-2, with D perhaps matching TRBD1 (5 bases). V was pared by 1 base and J by 6 bases, with 12 bases between. CDR3 length equals 14 residues. CDR3 coding DNA: TGTGCCAGCAGTTTAGGGCAGGGTCGGGATGGCTACACCTTC. Translating gives CASSLGQGRDGYTF.

This clonotype was counted a single time. This rearrangement joins TRBV24-1 to TRBJ1-4, with 8 positions matching TRBD1. Germline V CDR1 and CDR2: KGHDR, SFDVKD. CDR3 length: 15 residues. After removal of 5 bases from V and 8 bases from J, the junction contained 9 bases not matched to a gene. In nucleotides, the CDR3 is TGTGCCACCAGTGCCGCAGGGGGCTTTTGGGAAAAACTGTTTTTT. As protein: CATSAAGGFWEKLFF.